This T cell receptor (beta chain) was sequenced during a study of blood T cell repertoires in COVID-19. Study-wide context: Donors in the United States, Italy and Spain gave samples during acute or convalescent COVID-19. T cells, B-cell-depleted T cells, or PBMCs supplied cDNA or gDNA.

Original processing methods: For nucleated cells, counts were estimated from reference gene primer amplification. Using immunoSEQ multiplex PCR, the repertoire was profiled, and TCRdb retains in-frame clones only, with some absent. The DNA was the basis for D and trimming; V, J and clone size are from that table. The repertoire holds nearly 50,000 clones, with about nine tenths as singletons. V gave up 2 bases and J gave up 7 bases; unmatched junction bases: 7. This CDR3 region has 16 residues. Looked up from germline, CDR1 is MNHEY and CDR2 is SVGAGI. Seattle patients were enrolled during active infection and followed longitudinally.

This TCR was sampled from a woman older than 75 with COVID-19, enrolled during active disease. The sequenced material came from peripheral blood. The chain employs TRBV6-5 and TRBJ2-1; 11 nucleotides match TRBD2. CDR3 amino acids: CASSYHSGRALNEQFF. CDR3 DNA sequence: TGTGCCAGCAGTTACCATAGCGGGAGGGCCCTTAATGAGCAGTTCTTC.